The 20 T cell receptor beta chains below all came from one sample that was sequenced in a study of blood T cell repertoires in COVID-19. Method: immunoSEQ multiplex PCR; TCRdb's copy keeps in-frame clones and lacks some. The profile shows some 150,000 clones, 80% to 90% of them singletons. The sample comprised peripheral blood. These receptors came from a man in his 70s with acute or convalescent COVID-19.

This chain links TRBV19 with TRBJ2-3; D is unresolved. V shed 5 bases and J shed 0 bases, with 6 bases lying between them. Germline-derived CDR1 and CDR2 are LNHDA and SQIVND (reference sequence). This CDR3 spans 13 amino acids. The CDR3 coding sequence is TGTGCCAGTAGTCTACTCAGCACAGATACGCAGTATTTT. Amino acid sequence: CASSLLSTDTQYF.

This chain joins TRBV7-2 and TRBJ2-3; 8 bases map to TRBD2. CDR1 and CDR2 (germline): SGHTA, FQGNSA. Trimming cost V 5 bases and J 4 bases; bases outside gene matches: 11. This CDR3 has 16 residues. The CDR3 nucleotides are TGTGCCAGCAGCCCACGACTAGCGCCTTCAGCAGATACGCAGTATTTT. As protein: CASSPRLAPSADTQYF.

The CDR3 sequence is CASRGGRQSNQPQHF. Written as DNA, the CDR3 is TGTGCCAGCAGGGGGGGGAGACAGAGCAATCAGCCCCAGCATTTT. The rearrangement links TRBV2 to TRBJ1-5, with D possibly matching TRBD1 (5 bases). V lost 6 bases to trimming and J lost 1 base, with 13 bases between them. This CDR3 spans 15 amino acids. CDR1 is SNHLY, CDR2 FYNNEI, per germline.

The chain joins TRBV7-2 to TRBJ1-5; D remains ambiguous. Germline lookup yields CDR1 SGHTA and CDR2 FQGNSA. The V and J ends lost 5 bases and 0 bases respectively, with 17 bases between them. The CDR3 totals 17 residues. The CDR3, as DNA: TGTGCCAGCAGCCTTCGGCCTACAGAGTATAGCAATCAGCCCCAGCATTTT. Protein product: CASSLRPTEYSNQPQHF.

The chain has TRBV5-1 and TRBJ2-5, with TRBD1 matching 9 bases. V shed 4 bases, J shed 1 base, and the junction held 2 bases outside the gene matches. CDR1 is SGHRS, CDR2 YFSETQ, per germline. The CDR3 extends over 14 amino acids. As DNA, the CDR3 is TGCGCCAGCAGCCAACAGGGGGCCCAAGAGACCCAGTACTTC. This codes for CASSQQGAQETQYF.

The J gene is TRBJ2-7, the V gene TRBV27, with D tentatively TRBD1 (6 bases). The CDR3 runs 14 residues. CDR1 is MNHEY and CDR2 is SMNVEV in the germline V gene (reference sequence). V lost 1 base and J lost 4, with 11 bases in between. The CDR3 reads CASSLYGRGYEQYF. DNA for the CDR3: TGTGCCAGCAGTTTATATGGCAGGGGATACGAGCAGTACTTC.

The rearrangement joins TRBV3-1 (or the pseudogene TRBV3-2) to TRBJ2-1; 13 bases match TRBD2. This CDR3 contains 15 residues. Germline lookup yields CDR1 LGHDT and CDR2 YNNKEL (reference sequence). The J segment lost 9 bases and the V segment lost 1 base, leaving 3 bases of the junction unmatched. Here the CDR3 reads CASSQGTSGSREQFF. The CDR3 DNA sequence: TGTGCCAGCAGCCAAGGGACTAGCGGGAGTCGTGAGCAGTTCTTC.

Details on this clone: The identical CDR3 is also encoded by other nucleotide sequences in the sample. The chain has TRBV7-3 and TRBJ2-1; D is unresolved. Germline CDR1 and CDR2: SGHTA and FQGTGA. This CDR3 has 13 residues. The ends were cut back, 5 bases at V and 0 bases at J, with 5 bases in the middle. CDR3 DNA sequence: TGTGCCAGCAGCGCGAGCTCCTACAATGAGCAGTTCTTC. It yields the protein CASSASSYNEQFF.

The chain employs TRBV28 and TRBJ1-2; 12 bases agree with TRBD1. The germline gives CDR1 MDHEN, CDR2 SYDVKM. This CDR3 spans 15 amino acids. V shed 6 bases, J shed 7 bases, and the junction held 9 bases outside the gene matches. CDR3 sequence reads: CASRPEGGQGAGYTF. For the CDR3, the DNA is TGTGCCAGCAGACCGGAAGGGGGACAGGGGGCTGGCTACACCTTC.

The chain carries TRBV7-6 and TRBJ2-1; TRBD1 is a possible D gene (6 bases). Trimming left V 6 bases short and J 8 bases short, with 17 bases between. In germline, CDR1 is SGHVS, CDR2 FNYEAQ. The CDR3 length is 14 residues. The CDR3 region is CASRGQLNEDEQFF. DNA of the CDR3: TGTGCCAGCAGGGGACAATTGAACGAAGATGAGCAGTTCTTC.

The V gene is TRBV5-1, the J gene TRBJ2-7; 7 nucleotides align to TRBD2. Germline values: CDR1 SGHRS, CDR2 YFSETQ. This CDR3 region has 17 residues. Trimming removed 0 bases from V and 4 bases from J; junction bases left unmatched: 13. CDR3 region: CASSLAPSGTTIYEQYF. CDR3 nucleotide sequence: TGCGCCAGCAGCTTGGCCCCCTCCGGGACTACCATTTACGAGCAGTACTTC.

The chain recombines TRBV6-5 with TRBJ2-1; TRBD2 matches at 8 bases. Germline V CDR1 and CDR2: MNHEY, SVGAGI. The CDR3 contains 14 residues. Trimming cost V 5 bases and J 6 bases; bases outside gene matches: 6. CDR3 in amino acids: CASSPAGVRNEQFF. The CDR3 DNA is TGTGCCAGCAGTCCAGCGGGAGTTCGCAATGAGCAGTTCTTC.

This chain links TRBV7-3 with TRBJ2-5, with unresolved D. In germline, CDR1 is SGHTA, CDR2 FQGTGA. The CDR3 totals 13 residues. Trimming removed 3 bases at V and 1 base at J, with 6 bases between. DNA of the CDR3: TGTGCCAGCAGCTTCGGTCCCCAAGAGACCCAGTACTTC. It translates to CASSFGPQETQYF.

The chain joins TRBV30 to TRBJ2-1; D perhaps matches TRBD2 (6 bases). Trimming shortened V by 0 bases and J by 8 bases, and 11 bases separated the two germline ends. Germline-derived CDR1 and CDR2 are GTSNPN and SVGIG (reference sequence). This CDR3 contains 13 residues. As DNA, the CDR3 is TGTGCCTGGAGTGTTGGGGGGTTGGATGAGCAGTTCTTC. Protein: CAWSVGGLDEQFF. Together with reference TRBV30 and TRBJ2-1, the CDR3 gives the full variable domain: SQTIHQWPATLVQPVGSPLSLECTVEGTSNPNLYWYRQAAGRGLQLLFYSVGIGQISSEVPQNLSASRPQDRQFILSSKKLLLSDSGFYLCAWSVGGLDEQFFGPGTRLTVL.

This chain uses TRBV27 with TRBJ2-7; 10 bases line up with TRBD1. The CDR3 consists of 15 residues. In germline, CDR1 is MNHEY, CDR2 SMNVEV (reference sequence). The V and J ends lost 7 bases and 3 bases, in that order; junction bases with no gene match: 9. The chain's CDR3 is CASTSNRDRGYEQYF. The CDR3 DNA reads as TGTGCCAGCACCTCCAACCGGGACAGGGGCTACGAGCAGTACTTC.

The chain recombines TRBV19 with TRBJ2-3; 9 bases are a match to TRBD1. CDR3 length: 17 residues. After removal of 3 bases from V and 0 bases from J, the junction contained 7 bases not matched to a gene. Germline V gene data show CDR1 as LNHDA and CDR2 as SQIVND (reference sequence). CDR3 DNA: TGTGCCAGTAGTATGCCCAACAGGGGGCTAAGCACAGATACGCAGTATTTT. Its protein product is CASSMPNRGLSTDTQYF.

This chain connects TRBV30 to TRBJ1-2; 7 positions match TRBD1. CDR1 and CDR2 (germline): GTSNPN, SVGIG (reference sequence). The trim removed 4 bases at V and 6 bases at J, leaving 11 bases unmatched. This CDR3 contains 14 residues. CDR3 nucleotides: TGTGCCTGGAAGATGCTCGGGACAGACAATGGCTACACCTTC. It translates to CAWKMLGTDNGYTF.

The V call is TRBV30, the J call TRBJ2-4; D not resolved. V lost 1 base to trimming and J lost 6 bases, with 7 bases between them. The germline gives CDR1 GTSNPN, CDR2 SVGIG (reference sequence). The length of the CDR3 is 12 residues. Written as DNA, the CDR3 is TGTGCCTGGAGTGAGCGTGGAAACATTCAGTACTTC. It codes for CAWSERGNIQYF.

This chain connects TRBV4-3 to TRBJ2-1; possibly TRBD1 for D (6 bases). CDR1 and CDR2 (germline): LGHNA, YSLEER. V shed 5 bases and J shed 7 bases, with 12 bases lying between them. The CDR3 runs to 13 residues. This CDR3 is CASSRQAWNEQFF. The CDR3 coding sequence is TGCGCCAGCAGCAGACAGGCGTGGAATGAGCAGTTCTTC.

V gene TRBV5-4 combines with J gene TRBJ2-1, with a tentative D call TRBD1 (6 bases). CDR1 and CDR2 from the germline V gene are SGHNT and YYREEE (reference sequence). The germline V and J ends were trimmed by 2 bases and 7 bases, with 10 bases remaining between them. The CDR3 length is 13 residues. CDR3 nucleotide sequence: TGTGCCAGCAGCTTAGTCAGGGGTAATGAGCAGTTCTTC. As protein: CASSLVRGNEQFF.